The rows below give T cell receptor beta chains drawn from one sample of a study of blood T cell repertoires in COVID-19. Here immunoSEQ multiplex PCR was the method, and the copy in TCRdb shows in-frame clones only, minus some. The sample consists of about 120,000 clones, around 80% of them appearing once. The sequencing input was peripheral blood. These receptors were obtained from a man in his fifties or sixties with active or convalescent COVID-19. Both conserved end residues are part of each CDR3. D genes are given only for firm matches. Only some rows state a clone size, as once, few, many or a class for expanded clones.

V,J,size,D,CDR3,DNA
TRBV21-1,TRBJ1-4,-,-,CASRTWTGAGEKLFF,TGTGCCAGCAGGACATGGACAGGGGCCGGAGAAAAACTGTTTTTT
TRBV5-5,TRBJ1-5,-,TRBD1,CASSSRDSRPNQPQHF,TGTGCCAGCAGCTCCCGGGACAGTCGGCCCAATCAGCCCCAGCATTTT
TRBV12-3/TRBV12-4,TRBJ1-2,-,-,CASSHREGYTF,TGTGCCAGCAGTCACAGGGAAGGCTACACCTTC
TRBV7-3,TRBJ2-1,-,TRBD2,CASSFSGSSEQFF,TGTGCCAGCAGCTTTAGCGGGAGTAGTGAGCAGTTCTTC
TRBV5-1,TRBJ1-1,-,-,CASSAGPQGTNTEAFF,TGCGCCAGCAGCGCCGGCCCACAGGGCACGAACACTGAAGCTTTCTTT
TRBV2,TRBJ2-7,-,TRBD2,CASTVAREGRGEQYF,TGTGCCAGCACTGTGGCGCGGGAGGGGAGAGGGGAGCAGTACTTC
TRBV5-1,TRBJ1-1,-,-,CASSPQGDGTEAFF,TGCGCCAGCAGCCCCCAGGGTGATGGGACTGAAGCTTTCTTT
TRBV6-7,TRBJ1-5,-,-,CASSYRGRNQPQHF,TGTGCCAGCAGTTACAGGGGTCGCAATCAGCCCCAGCATTTT
TRBV3-1/TRBV3-2,TRBJ2-1,once,TRBD2,CASRLGLAGGMYEQFF,TGTGCCAGCAGACTTGGACTAGCGGGAGGGATGTATGAGCAGTTCTTC
TRBV11-3,TRBJ2-7,-,-,CASSRGGSSYEQYF,TGTGCCAGCAGCCGTGGGGGGAGCTCCTACGAGCAGTACTTC
TRBV6-5,TRBJ2-7,-,TRBD1,CAGGQGAIIQYF,TGTGCCGGTGGACAGGGGGCGATAATACAGTACTTC
TRBV2,TRBJ2-7,few,TRBD1,CASSGGKGASPYF,TGTGCCAGCAGTGGGGGAAAGGGGGCATCGCCGTACTTC
TRBV29-1,TRBJ2-3,-,TRBD2,CSVVRLAGLVDTQYF,TGCAGCGTGGTCCGACTAGCGGGGCTAGTCGATACGCAGTATTTT
TRBV2,TRBJ1-1,-,-,CASSDGGNTEAFF,TGTGCCAGCAGTGACGGCGGGAACACTGAAGCTTTCTTT
TRBV28,TRBJ2-2,-,TRBD2,CASQKREARTGELFF,TGTGCCAGTCAGAAGCGGGAGGCCCGTACGGGGGAGCTGTTTTTT
TRBV5-1,TRBJ2-7,-,TRBD1,CASSFWDREYEQYF,TGCGCCAGCAGCTTCTGGGACAGGGAATACGAGCAGTACTTC
TRBV28,TRBJ1-2,-,-,CASSNPLLTGRGYTF,TGTGCCAGCAGTAACCCGCTCTTGACAGGCCGTGGCTACACCTTC
TRBV5-1,TRBJ2-2,-,TRBD2,CASSTGLAGGPANTGELFF,TGCGCCAGCAGCACGGGACTAGCGGGAGGCCCAGCGAACACCGGGGAGCTGTTTTTT
TRBV4-2,TRBJ2-7,once,TRBD1,CASSHQGVGYEQYF,TGTGCCAGCAGCCACCAGGGGGTAGGCTACGAGCAGTACTTC
TRBV7-2,TRBJ2-7,-,TRBD1,CASVLGQEEAVQYF,TGTGCCAGCGTACTGGGACAGGAGGAGGCTGTGCAGTACTTC
TRBV5-6,TRBJ2-2,-,-,CASSLGGGFTGELFF,TGTGCCAGCAGCTTGGGGGGCGGATTCACCGGGGAGCTGTTTTTT
TRBV21-1,TRBJ2-7,-,-,CASSNRLWTGLYEQYF,TGTGCCAGCAGCAACCGCCTATGGACAGGGCTCTACGAGCAGTACTTC
TRBV13,TRBJ2-1,-,TRBD2,CASSLRAGGRYNEQFF,TGTGCCAGCAGCTTAAGAGCGGGAGGGCGGTACAATGAGCAGTTCTTC
TRBV28,TRBJ2-7,-,TRBD2,CASSSWGLAASYEQYF,TGTGCCAGCAGTTCATGGGGACTAGCGGCTTCCTACGAGCAGTACTTC
TRBV6-5,TRBJ2-4,-,-,CASSPRGIGIQYF,TGTGCCAGCAGTCCGAGGGGGATTGGCATTCAGTACTTC
TRBV6-5,TRBJ1-5,-,-,CATDSGEWSNQPQHF,TGTGCCACGGACTCAGGGGAATGGAGCAATCAGCCCCAGCATTTT
TRBV24-1,TRBJ1-2,-,-,CATSDMGAVGGYTF,TGTGCCACCAGTGATATGGGGGCTGTCGGTGGCTACACCTTC
TRBV2,TRBJ2-2,few,-,CASSGESTGELFF,TGTGCCAGCAGTGGGGAGTCGACCGGGGAGCTGTTTTTT
TRBV7-8,TRBJ2-6,-,-,CASSLGGLGANVLTF,TGTGCCAGCAGCTTAGGGGGGCTAGGGGCCAACGTCCTGACTTTC
TRBV28,TRBJ2-4,-,-,CATYYEAKNIQYF,TGTGCCACCTATTATGAGGCCAAAAACATTCAGTACTTC
TRBV5-4,TRBJ2-1,few,TRBD1,CASSPEIPRDRRYNEQFF,TGTGCCAGCAGCCCAGAGATCCCCCGGGACAGGAGATACAATGAGCAGTTCTTC
TRBV7-3,TRBJ2-3,few,-,CASSLTGASTDTQYF,TGTGCCAGCAGCTTAACTGGAGCTAGCACAGATACGCAGTATTTT
TRBV19,TRBJ1-2,few,-,CASSLTANYGYTF,TGTGCCAGTAGTTTGACAGCTAACTATGGCTACACCTTC
TRBV5-1,TRBJ2-1,-,TRBD2,CASSLDASGRALSTVF,TGCGCCAGCAGCTTGGATGCTAGCGGGAGGGCGCTCAGTACGGTCTTC
TRBV5-5,TRBJ2-1,-,TRBD2,CASSRLGLAGYNEQFF,TGTGCCAGCAGCCGGCTAGGACTAGCGGGTTACAATGAGCAGTTCTTC
TRBV5-6,TRBJ1-4,-,-,CASSLYSRVDEKLFF,TGTGCCAGCAGCTTGTATTCCAGGGTAGATGAAAAACTGTTTTTT
TRBV5-5,TRBJ2-7,-,-,CASSLGDEQYF,TGTGCCAGCAGCTTGGGAGACGAGCAGTACTTC
TRBV5-1,TRBJ2-7,-,TRBD2,CASSAGTSGSYEQYF,TGCGCCAGCAGCGCGGGGACTAGCGGGAGTTACGAGCAGTACTTC
TRBV3-1/TRBV3-2,TRBJ2-3,-,TRBD2,CASRQGLAGTDTQYF,TGTGCCAGCAGACAGGGACTAGCGGGCACAGATACGCAGTATTTT
TRBV12-3/TRBV12-4,TRBJ2-1,-,-,CASSLGGNEQFF,TGTGCCAGCAGTTTGGGGGGAAATGAGCAGTTCTTC
TRBV7-2,TRBJ1-1,-,-,CASSLGTAEAFF,TGTGCCAGCAGCTTAGGGACAGCTGAAGCTTTCTTT
TRBV3-1/TRBV3-2,TRBJ1-1,-,TRBD1,CASSQERAGGTEAFF,TGTGCCAGCAGCCAAGAACGAGCAGGGGGCACTGAAGCTTTCTTT
TRBV4-3,TRBJ1-2,once,-,CASSQDTGPGGYTF,TGCGCCAGCAGCCAAGACACTGGCCCAGGAGGCTACACCTTC
TRBV27,TRBJ2-1,-,TRBD2,CASSPRWEGYNEQFF,TGTGCCAGCAGTCCTCGATGGGAGGGGTACAATGAGCAGTTCTTC
TRBV5-4,TRBJ2-1,-,TRBD2,CASSMSGTNAIYNEQFF,TGTGCCAGCAGCATGAGCGGGACCAACGCGATTTACAATGAGCAGTTCTTC